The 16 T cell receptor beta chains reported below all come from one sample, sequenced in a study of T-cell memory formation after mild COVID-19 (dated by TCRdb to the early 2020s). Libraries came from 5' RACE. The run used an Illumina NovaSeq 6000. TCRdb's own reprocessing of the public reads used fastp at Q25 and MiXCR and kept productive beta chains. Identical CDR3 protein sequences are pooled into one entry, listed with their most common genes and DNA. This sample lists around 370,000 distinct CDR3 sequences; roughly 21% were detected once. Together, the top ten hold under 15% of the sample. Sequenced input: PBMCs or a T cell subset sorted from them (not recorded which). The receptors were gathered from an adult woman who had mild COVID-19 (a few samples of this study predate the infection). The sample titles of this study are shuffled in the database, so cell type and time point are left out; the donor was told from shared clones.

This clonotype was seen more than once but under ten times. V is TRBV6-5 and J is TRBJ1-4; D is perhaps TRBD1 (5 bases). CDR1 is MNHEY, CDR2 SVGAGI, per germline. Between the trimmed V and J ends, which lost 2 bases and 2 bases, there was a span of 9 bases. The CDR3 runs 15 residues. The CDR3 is CASSYGGGTNEKLFF. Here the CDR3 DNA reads TGTGCCAGCAGTTACGGGGGGGGTACTAATGAAAAACTGTTTTTT.

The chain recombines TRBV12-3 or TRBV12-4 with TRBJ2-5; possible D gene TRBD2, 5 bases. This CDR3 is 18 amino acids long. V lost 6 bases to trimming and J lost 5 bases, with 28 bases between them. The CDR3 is CASRAPKSGHPWVETQYF. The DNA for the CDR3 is TGTGCCAGCAGGGCCCCCAAGAGCGGCCACCCGTGGGTGGAGACCCAGTACTTC.

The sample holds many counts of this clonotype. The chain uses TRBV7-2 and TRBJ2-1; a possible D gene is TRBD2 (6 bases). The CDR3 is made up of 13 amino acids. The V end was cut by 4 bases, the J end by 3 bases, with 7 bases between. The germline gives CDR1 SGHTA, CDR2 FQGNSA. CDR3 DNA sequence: TGTGCCAGCAGCTCCGGGGGCTACAATGAGCAGTTCTTC. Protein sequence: CASSSGGYNEQFF.

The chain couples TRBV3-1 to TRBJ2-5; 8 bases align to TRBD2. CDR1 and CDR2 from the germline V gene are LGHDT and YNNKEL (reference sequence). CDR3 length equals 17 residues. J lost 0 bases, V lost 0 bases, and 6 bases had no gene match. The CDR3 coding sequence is TGTGCCAGCAGCCAAGAACGACTAGCGAATAACCAAGAGACCCAGTACTTC. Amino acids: CASSQERLANNQETQYF.

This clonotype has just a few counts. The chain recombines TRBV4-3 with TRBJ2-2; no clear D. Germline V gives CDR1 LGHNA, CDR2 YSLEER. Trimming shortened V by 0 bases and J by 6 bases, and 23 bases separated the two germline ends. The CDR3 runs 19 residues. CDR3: CASSQEVAVGKNRPGELFF. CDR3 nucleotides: TGCGCCAGCAGCCAAGAGGTGGCAGTGGGCAAAAATAGGCCCGGGGAGCTGTTTTTT.

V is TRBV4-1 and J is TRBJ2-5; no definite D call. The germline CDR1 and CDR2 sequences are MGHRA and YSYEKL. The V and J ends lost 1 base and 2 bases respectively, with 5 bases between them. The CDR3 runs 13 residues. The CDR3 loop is CASSQVVQETQYF. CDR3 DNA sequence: TGCGCCAGCAGCCAAGTGGTACAAGAGACCCAGTACTTC.

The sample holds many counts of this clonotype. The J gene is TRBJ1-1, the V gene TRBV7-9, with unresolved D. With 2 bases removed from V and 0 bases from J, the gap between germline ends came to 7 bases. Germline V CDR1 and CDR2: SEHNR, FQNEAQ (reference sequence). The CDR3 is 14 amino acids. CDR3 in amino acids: CASSLKQVNTEAFF. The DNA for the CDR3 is TGTGCCAGCAGCTTAAAACAAGTGAACACTGAAGCTTTCTTT. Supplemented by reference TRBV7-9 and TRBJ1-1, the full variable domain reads DTGVSQNPRHKITKRGQNVTFRCDPISEHNRLYWYRQTLGQGPEFLTYFQNEAQLEKSRLLSDRFSAERPKGSFSTLEIQRTEQGDSAMYLCASSLKQVNTEAFFGQGTRLTVV.

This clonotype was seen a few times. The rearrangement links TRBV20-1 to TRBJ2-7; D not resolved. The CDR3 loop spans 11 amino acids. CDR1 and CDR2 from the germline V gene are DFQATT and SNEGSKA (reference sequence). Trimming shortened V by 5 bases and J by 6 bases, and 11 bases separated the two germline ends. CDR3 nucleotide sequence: TGCAGTGCTCGACTCGGGCTCGAGCAGTACTTC. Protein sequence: CSARLGLEQYF.

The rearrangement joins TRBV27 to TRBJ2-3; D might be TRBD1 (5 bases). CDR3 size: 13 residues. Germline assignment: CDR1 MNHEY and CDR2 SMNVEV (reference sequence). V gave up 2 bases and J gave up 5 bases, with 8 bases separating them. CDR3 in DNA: TGTGCCAGCAGTTTAAAAAGGGGAGATACGCAGTATTTT. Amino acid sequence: CASSLKRGDTQYF.

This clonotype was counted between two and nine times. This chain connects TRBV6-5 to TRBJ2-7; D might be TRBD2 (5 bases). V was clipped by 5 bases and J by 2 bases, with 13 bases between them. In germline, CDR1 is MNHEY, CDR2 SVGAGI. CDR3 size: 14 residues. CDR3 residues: CASSPGERAYEQYF. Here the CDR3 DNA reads TGTGCCAGCAGTCCAGGCGAGAGGGCCTACGAGCAGTACTTC.

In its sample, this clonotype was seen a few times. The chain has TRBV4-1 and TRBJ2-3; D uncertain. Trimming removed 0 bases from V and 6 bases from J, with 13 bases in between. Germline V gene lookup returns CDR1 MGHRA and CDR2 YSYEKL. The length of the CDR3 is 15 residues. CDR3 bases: TGCGCCAGCAGCCAAGATGGGCTAGGTCAGGATACGCAGTATTTT. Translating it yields CASSQDGLGQDTQYF.

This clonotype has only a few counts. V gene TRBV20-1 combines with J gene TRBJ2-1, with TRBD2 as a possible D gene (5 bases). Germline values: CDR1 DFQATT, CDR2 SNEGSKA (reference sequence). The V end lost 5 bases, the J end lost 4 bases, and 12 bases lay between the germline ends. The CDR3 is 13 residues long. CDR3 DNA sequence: TGCAGTGCTGGCGGGCTGGAGTACAATGAGCAGTTCTTC. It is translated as CSAGGLEYNEQFF.

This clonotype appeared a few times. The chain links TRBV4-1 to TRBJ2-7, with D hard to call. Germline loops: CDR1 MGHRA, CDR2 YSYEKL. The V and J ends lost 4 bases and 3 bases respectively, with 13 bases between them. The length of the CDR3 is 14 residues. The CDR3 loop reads CASSPQSIDYEQYF. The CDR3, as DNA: TGCGCCAGCAGCCCCCAATCAATAGACTACGAGCAGTACTTC.

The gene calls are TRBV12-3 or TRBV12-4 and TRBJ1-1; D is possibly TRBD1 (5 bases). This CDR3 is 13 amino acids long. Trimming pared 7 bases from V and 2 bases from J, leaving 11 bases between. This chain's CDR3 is CASKGTGNTEAFF. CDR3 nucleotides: TGTGCCAGCAAAGGGACGGGAAACACTGAAGCTTTCTTT.

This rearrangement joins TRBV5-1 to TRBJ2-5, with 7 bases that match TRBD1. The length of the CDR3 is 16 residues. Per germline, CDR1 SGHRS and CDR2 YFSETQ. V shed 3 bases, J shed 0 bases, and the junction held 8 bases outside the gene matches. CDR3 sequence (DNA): TGCGCCAGCAGCTCCCCAAGGGGGCCGAACCAAGAGACCCAGTACTTC. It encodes CASSSPRGPNQETQYF.

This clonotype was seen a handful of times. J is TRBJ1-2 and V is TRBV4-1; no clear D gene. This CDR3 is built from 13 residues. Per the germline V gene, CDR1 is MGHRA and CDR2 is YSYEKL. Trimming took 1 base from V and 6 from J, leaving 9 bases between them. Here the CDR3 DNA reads TGCGCCAGCAGCCAAGTTTCCGGGGATGGCTACACCTTC. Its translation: CASSQVSGDGYTF.